This T cell receptor (beta chain) stems from a study of blood T cell repertoires in COVID-19. Unmatched junction bases numbered 6, after V lost 4 bases and J lost 1 base. The CDR3 loop spans 15 amino acids. Per the germline V gene, CDR1 is LGHDT and CDR2 is YNNKEL (reference sequence). Sequenced by immunoSEQ multiplex PCR; TCRdb stores in-frame clones only, minus some. The sample lists over 70,000 clones, less than 90% occurring once. The rearrangement uses TRBV3-1 (or the pseudogene TRBV3-2) and TRBJ1-1; TRBD1 aligns across 7 bases. Sequenced sample: peripheral blood. The sequence came from a human donor in a cohort sampled during active COVID-19. The CDR3 sequence is CASSPAGTANTEAFF. The CDR3 DNA reads TGTGCCAGCAGCCCCGCCGGGACAGCGAACACTGAAGCTTTCTTT.